The 5 T cell receptor beta chains in this list originate from one sample, sequenced in a study of T-cell reconstitution after alpha-beta-depleted transplantation in children. Study results and caveats: Fresh T-cell production supplied most of the T-cell counts and diversity seen one year after transplant.

Their antigens remain unidentified. Unique molecular identifiers were incorporated when the TCRbeta library was constructed. From the PCR reads, TCRdb called clonotypes with MiXCR, one entry per CDR3 protein. The sample has about 300,000 distinct CDR3 sequences, 7.5% to 9% seen once. Sequencing was performed on peripheral blood, taken 360 days after TCRalphabeta/CD19-depleted stem cell transplant. The receptors originated from a female patient between 2 and 15 years old who had a stem cell transplant for Fanconi anemia, so the T cells may come from the graft donor.

This clonotype appeared many times. This chain connects TRBV7-3 to TRBJ2-1; 8 bases agree with TRBD1. CDR3 size: 15 residues. Germline loops: CDR1 SGHTA, CDR2 FQGTGA. J gave up 3 bases and V 3 bases, and 4 bases lay outside the gene matches. CDR3: CASSFDRGNYNEQFF. The CDR3 region has the DNA TGTGCCAGCAGCTTTGACAGGGGAAACTACAATGAGCAGTTCTTC.

The V and J genes are TRBV5-4 and TRBJ2-6; 9 nucleotides agree with TRBD1. V lost 1 base and J lost 2; bases outside the gene matches: 4. CDR1 is SGHNT and CDR2 is YYREEE in the germline V gene (reference sequence). The CDR3 is 17 residues long. The chain's CDR3 is CASSLRQGEPGANVLTF. In nucleotides, the CDR3 is TGTGCCAGCAGCTTGCGACAGGGGGAACCTGGGGCCAACGTCCTGACTTTC.

This clonotype has more than one count but fewer than ten. V and J are TRBV5-1 and TRBJ2-7; the match to TRBD2 covers 8 bases. The germline V gene encodes CDR1 SGHRS and CDR2 YFSETQ. The junction had 0 bases not matched to a gene; V was cut back by 5 bases and J by 2 bases. The CDR3 contains 12 residues. CDR3 sequence: CASRTSAYEQYF. The CDR3 region has the DNA TGCGCCAGCAGGACTAGCGCCTACGAGCAGTACTTC.

This rearrangement joins TRBV4-2 to TRBJ1-2; D ambiguous. Germline V gene sequence: CDR1 LGHNA, CDR2 YNFKEQ. V lost 1 base to trimming and J lost 7 bases, with 16 bases between them. The CDR3 sequence is 15 residues long. The CDR3 nucleotides are TGTGCCAGCAGCCAAGCTGGGGAGCAGCCGGCTGGCTACACCTTC. This translates into CASSQAGEQPAGYTF.

This clonotype was seen a handful of times. V is TRBV6-4 and J is TRBJ2-1; perhaps TRBD1 as D (6 bases). The germline V and J ends were trimmed by 2 bases and 1 base, with 12 bases remaining between them. Germline CDR1 is MRHNA and CDR2 is SNTAGT. CDR3 size: 16 residues. CDR3 region: CASSDPYTGSYNEQFF. The CDR3 nucleotides read TGTGCCAGCAGTGACCCATATACAGGGTCCTACAATGAGCAGTTCTTC.